This T cell receptor beta chain was identified in a study of control samples from healthy donors and cancer patients. The method was immunoSEQ multiplex PCR; TCRdb's version includes in-frame clones alone and lacks a portion of them. The repertoire holds about 99,000 clones, around 89% seen once, with about 18% in the top ten. The clonotype originates from a man between 60 and 75 years old with lung cancer. Sequences were obtained from PBMCs.

Here the CDR3 reads CASRSVGAYTF. The CDR3 nucleotides are TGTGCCAGTAGGTCGGTGGGGGCCTACACCTTC. The V gene is TRBV27, the J gene TRBJ1-2, with D possibly matching TRBD1 (6 bases). V was clipped by 9 bases and J by 10 bases, with 15 bases between them. The CDR3 spans 11 residues. Germline V lookup: CDR1 MNHEY, CDR2 SMNVEV (reference sequence).